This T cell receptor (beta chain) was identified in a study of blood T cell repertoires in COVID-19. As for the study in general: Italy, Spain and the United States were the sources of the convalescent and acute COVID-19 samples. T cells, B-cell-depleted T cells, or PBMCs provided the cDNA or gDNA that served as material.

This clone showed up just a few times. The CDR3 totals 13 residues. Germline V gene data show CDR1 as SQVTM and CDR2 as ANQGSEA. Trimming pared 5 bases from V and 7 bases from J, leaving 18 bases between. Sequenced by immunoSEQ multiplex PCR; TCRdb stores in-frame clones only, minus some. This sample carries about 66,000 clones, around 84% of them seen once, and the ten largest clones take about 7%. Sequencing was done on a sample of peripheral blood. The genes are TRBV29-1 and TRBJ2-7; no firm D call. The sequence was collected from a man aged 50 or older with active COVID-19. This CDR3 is CSVTIGSFGEQYF. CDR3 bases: TGCAGCGTTACAATCGGGTCTTTCGGAGAGCAGTACTTC.